This T cell receptor beta chain originates from a study of T cell repertoires in cytomegalovirus infection. In TCRdb, the reads were re-called with MiXCR into one record per CDR3 protein. The table shows around 350,000 distinct CDR3 sequences, with about a sixth occurring only once. Unmatched junction bases numbered 9, after V lost 6 bases and J lost 2 bases. Per the germline V gene, CDR1 is ENHRY and CDR2 is SYGVKD. The CDR3 is 15 residues long. The receptor was isolated from a human donor in good health (CMV status not recorded). Some clones in this sample may be carry-over from other donors' samples. Sequencing was done on a sample of PBMCs. The rearrangement links TRBV10-3 to TRBJ1-2, with TRBD1 matching 7 bases. CDR3 sequence: CAISPGTAINYGYTF. The CDR3 region has the DNA TGTGCCATCAGCCCCGGGACAGCAATAAACTATGGCTACACCTTC.